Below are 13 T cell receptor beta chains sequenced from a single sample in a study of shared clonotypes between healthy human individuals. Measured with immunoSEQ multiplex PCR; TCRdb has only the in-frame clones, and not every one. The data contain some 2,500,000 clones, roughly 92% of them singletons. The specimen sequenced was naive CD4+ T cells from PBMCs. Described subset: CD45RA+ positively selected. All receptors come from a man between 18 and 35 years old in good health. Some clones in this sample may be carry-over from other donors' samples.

The CDR3 protein is CASSFRWVQPQHF. DNA of the CDR3: TGTGCCAGCAGCTTCCGGTGGGTTCAGCCCCAGCATTTT. The chain couples TRBV7-3 to TRBJ1-5; D unresolved. V was trimmed by 3 bases and J by 6 bases, leaving 9 bases between them. Germline-derived CDR1 and CDR2 are SGHTA and FQGTGA. This CDR3 comprises 13 residues.

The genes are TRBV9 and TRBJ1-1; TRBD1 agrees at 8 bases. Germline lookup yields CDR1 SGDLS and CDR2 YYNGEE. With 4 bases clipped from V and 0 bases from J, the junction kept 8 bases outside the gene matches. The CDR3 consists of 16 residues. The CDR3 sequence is CASSPRTGNVNTEAFF. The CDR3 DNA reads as TGTGCCAGCAGCCCACGGACAGGGAACGTGAACACTGAAGCTTTCTTT.

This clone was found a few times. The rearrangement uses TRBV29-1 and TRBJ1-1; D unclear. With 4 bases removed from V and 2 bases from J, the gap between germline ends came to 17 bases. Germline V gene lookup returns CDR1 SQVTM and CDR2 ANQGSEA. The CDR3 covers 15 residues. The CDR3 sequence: CSVASKVNPNTEAFF. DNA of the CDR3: TGCAGCGTTGCCTCTAAAGTTAACCCTAACACTGAAGCTTTCTTT.

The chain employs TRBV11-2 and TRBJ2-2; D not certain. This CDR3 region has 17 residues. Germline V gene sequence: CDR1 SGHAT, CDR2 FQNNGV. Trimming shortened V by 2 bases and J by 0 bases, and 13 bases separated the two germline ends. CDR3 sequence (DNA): TGTGCCAGCAGCTTAAATCGTCATTTGACGAACACCGGGGAGCTGTTTTTT. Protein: CASSLNRHLTNTGELFF.

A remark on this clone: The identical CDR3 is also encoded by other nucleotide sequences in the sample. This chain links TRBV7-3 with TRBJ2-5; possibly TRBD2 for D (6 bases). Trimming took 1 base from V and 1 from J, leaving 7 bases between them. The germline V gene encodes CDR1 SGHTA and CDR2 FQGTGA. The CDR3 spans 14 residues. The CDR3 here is CASSLSGTQETQYF. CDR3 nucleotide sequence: TGTGCCAGCAGCTTAAGCGGGACCCAAGAGACCCAGTACTTC. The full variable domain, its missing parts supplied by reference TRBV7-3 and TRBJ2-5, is GAGVSQTPSNKVTEKGKYVELRCDPISGHTALYWYRQSLGQGPEFLIYFQGTGAADDSGLPNDRFFAVRPEGSVSTLKIQRTERGDSAVYLCASSLSGTQETQYFGPGTRLLVL.

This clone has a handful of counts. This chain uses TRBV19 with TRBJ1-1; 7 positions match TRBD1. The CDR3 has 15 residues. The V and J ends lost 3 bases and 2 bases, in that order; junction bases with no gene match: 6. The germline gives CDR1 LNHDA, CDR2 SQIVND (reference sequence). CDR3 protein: CASSILDRANTEAFF. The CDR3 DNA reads TGTGCCAGTAGTATTCTCGACAGGGCTAACACTGAAGCTTTCTTT.

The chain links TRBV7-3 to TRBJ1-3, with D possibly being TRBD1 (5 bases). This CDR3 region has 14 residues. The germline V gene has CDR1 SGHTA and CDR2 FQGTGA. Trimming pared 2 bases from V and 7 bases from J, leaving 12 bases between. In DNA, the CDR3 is TGTGCCAGCAGCTTACACGGGGCGGGGAACACCATATATTTT. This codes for CASSLHGAGNTIYF.

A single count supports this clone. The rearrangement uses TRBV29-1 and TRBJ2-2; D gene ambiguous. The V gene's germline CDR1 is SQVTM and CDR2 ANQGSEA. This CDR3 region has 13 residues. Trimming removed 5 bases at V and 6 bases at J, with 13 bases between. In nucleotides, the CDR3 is TGCAGCGTTTCCAGGTTAATTGCCGGGGAGCTGTTTTTT. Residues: CSVSRLIAGELFF.

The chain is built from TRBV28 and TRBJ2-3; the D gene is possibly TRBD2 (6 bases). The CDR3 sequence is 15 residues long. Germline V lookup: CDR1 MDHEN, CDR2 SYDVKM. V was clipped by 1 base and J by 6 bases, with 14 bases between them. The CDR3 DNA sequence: TGTGCCAGCAGTTTATTCCGAAGCGGAGGGGATACGCAGTATTTT. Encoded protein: CASSLFRSGGDTQYF.

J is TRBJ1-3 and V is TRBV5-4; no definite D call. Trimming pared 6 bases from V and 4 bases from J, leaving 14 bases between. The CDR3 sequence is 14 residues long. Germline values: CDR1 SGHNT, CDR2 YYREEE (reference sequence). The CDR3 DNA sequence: TGTGCCAGCACCAATACAGTCTCGGGAAACACCATATATTTT. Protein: CASTNTVSGNTIYF.

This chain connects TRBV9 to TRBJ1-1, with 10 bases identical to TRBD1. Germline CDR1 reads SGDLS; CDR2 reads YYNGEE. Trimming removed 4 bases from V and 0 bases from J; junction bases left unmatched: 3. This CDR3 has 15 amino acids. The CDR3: CASSRQGAMNTEAFF. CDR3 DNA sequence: TGTGCCAGCAGCCGACAGGGGGCGATGAACACTGAAGCTTTCTTT.

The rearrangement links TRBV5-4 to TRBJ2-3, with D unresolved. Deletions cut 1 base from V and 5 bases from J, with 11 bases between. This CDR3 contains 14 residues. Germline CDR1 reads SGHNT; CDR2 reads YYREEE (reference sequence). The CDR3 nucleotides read TGTGCCAGCAGCTTGCCTAATCTGGGAGATACGCAGTATTTT. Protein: CASSLPNLGDTQYF.

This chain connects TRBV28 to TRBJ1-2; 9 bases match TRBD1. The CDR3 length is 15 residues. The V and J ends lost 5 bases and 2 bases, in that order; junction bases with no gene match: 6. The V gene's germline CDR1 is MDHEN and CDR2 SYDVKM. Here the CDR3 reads CASSQSGTGNYGYTF. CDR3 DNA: TGTGCCAGCAGTCAATCCGGGACAGGGAACTATGGCTACACCTTC.